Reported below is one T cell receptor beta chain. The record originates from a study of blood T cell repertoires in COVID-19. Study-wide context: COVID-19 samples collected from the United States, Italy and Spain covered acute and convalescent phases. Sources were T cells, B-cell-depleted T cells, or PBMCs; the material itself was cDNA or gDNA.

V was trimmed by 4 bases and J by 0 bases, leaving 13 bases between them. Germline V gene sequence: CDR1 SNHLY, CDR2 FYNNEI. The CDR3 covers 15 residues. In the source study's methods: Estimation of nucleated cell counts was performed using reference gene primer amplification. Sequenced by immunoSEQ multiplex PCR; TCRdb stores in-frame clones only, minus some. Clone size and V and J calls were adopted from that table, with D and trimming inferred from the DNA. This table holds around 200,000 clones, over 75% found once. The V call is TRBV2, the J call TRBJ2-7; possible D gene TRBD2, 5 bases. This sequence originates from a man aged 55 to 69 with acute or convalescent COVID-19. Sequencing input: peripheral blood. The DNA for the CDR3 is TGTGCCAGCAGTGTTGATACCGGGGTCTCCTACGAGCAGTACTTC. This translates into CASSVDTGVSYEQYF. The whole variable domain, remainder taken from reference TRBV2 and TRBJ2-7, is EPEVTQTPSHQVTQMGQEVILRCVPISNHLYFYWYRQILGQKVEFLVSFYNNEISEKSEIFDDQFSVERPDGSNFTLKIRSTKLEDSAMYFCASSVDTGVSYEQYFGPGTRLTVT.